This entry lists 15 T cell receptor beta chains sequenced from one sample in a study of T cells in women clearing cervical HPV infection (dated by TCRdb to about 2018). Library generation was performed with the immunoSEQ multiplex PCR assay. The table comes from immuneACCESS by way of TCRdb, which keeps in-frame sequences with V and J called. Part of the clones is missing from these tables; in studies checked, under half for an unresolved V gene and the rest for unknown reasons. The sample table records tens of thousands of clones. The ten largest clones add up to 1.4% of the sample. The sequenced material came from blood buffy coat. Receptor source: a woman between 18 and 70 years old with a cervical HPV16 infection that either progressed to CIN3+ or cleared (not recorded which).

Worth noting for this clone: Read sequence stops 3 residues before the CDR3 end, and the germline J gene provides the missing end. The rearrangement uses TRBV19 and TRBJ1-6; possibly TRBD1 for D (5 bases). The CDR3 has 15 amino acids. The germline CDR1 and CDR2 sequences are LNHDA and SQIVND (reference sequence). The CDR3 DNA, read in part, is TGTGCCAGTAGTATCTCGGAAACCTCCAGGGCCCCC. Translating it yields CASSISETSRAP. The entire CDR3 reads CASSISETSRAPLHF.

In the case of this clone: The read stops 3 residues short of the end of the CDR3; the missing end is completed from the germline J gene. V is TRBV20-1 and J is TRBJ2-1; 8 positions agree with TRBD2. Per the germline V gene, CDR1 is DFQATT and CDR2 is SNEGSKA (reference sequence). The CDR3 spans 15 residues. Unmatched junction bases numbered 8, after V lost 0 bases and J lost 7 bases. The CDR3 loop reads CSAREKRGRQNEQFF. The CDR3 DNA, read in part, is TGCAGTGCTAGAGAAAAGCGCGGGAGGCAGAATGAG.

About this clone itself: The read finishes 3 residues shy of the CDR3 end, and the germline J gene is used to complete it. The chain has TRBV5-1 and TRBJ2-4, with unresolved D. Per germline, CDR1 SGHRS and CDR2 YFSETQ. V was cut by 1 base and J by 0 bases, with 5 bases left in between. This CDR3 has 14 residues. The CDR3 loop is CASSLTQAKNIQYF. CDR3 DNA (partial): TGCGCCAGCAGCTTGACTCAAGCCAAAAACATT.

Notes on this clone: The read ends 3 residues shy of where the CDR3 ends; the end is completed using the germline J gene. The rearrangement uses TRBV18 and TRBJ2-4, with 10 nucleotides matching TRBD1. This CDR3 is 20 amino acids long. CDR1 and CDR2 from the germline V gene are KGHSH and LQKENI. V was clipped by 3 bases and J by 0 bases; unmatched bases: 14. This CDR3 is CASSPFLGQGSTLAKNIQYF. CDR3 bases read: TGTGCCAGCTCACCTTTCTTGGGACAGGGGAGCACTCTAGCCAAAAACATT.

As for this clone: The read ends 3 residues before the CDR3 terminus; that terminus is restored from the germline J gene. This chain joins TRBV7-2 and TRBJ1-1, with a tentative D call TRBD1 (5 bases). The CDR3 length is 14 residues. Per germline, CDR1 SGHTA and CDR2 FQGNSA. The V end was cut by 5 bases, the J end by 5 bases, with 15 bases between. The CDR3 DNA, read in part, is TGTGCCAGCAGCGCCCTGAGGGGTCGAACTGAA. Its translation: CASSALRGRTE. The entire CDR3 protein is CASSALRGRTEAFF.

Details on this clone: The CDR3 end is not reached by the read, which stops 3 residues before it; the germline J gene fills it in. The chain carries TRBV7-2 and TRBJ2-5, with a tentative D call TRBD2 (5 bases). Looked up from germline, CDR1 is SGHTA and CDR2 is FQGNSA. The CDR3 length is 15 residues. This CDR3 is CASCSSPGFTDTQYF. Incomplete CDR3 DNA: TGTGCCAGCTGCTCTTCCCCGGGGTTCACAGATACC.

A word on this clone: Coverage ceases 3 residues before the CDR3 finishes, and the germline J gene fills in the end. J is TRBJ2-3 and V is TRBV19; maybe TRBD2 (6 bases). CDR1 LNHDA and CDR2 SQIVND come from the germline V gene (reference sequence). The CDR3 has 15 residues. V lost 0 bases and J 2 bases, leaving 9 bases between the germline ends. The CDR3 here is CASSIERGFTDTQYF. CDR3 DNA, as far as it was read: TGTGCCAGTAGTATAGAGCGGGGCTTCACAGATACG.

Details on this clone: The junction and the germline gene differ at one end; a read error may be behind it. The read terminates 3 residues before the CDR3 end, so the remaining end is supplied by the germline J gene. The sample has other DNA sequences that encode this CDR3 too. The chain recombines TRBV7-2 with TRBJ1-4; D gene unclear. This CDR3 region has 13 residues. Germline CDR1 reads SGHTA; CDR2 reads FQGNSA. The CDR3 is CASSFSVSEKLFF. CDR3 DNA, as far as it was read: TGTGCCAGTAGCTTCAGTGTGTCTGAAAAA.

Notes on this clone: The read stops 3 residues short of the end of the CDR3; the missing end is completed from the germline J gene. This rearrangement joins TRBV2 to TRBJ2-2; D remains unclear. In germline, CDR1 is SNHLY, CDR2 FYNNEI. The CDR3 contains 18 residues. The CDR3 protein is CASRVGSSLLATNEKLFF. The DNA read from the CDR3 is TGTGCCAGCAGGGTTGGGTCCTCCCTACTTGCAACTAATGAAAAG. Using reference TRBV2 and TRBJ2-2 for the parts outside the CDR3, the full variable domain is EPEVTQTPSHQVTQMGQEVILRCVPISNHLYFYWYRQILGQKVEFLVSFYNNEISEKSEIFDDQFSVERPDGSNFTLKIRSTKLEDSAMYFCASRVGSSLLATNEKLFFGEGSRLTVL.

Concerning this clone: The CDR3 end is not reached by the read, which stops 3 residues before it; the germline J gene fills it in. The chain has TRBV19 and TRBJ2-1; no clear D gene. Deletions cut 3 bases from V and 0 bases from J, with 6 bases between. CDR3 size: 14 residues. In germline, CDR1 is LNHDA, CDR2 SQIVND (reference sequence). The CDR3 bases that were read are TGTGCCAGTAGTATCCCAGGCTCCTACAATGAG. Translated, it gives CASSIPGSYNE. The CDR3 in its entirety is CASSIPGSYNEQFF. Full variable domain (rest looked up from reference TRBV19 and TRBJ2-1): DGGITQSPKYLFRKEGQNVTLSCEQNLNHDAMYWYRQDPGQGLRLIYYSQIVNDFQKGDIAEGYSVSREKKESFPLTVTSAQKNPTAFYLCASSIPGSYNEQFFGPGTRLTVL.

The CDR3 here is CASSWEPREAEYGYTF. The part of the CDR3 DNA that was read is TGCGCCAGCAGCTGGGAACCCAGGGAAGCCGAGTATGGC. The V gene is TRBV5-1, the J gene TRBJ1-2; tentatively, D is TRBD1 (5 bases). Sequencing ends 3 residues short of the CDR3 end; the germline J gene provides the rest. This CDR3 has 16 residues. Germline V gives CDR1 SGHRS, CDR2 YFSETQ. Trimming removed 3 bases from V and 5 bases from J, with 20 bases in between.

Note on this clone: With the read ending 3 residues before the CDR3 end, the germline J gene is used to fill in that end. The chain employs TRBV7-3 and TRBJ2-1, with TRBD1 as a possible D gene (6 bases). Trimming cost V 3 bases and J 3 bases, with 9 bases left between them. CDR1 SGHTA and CDR2 FQGTGA come from the germline V gene. This CDR3 contains 14 residues. The CDR3 DNA, read in part, is TGTGCCAGCAGCTTTACAGGGAGCTACAATGAG. Amino acid sequence: CASSFTGSYNE. The entire CDR3 is CASSFTGSYNEQFF. The whole variable domain, remainder taken from reference TRBV7-3 and TRBJ2-1, is GAGVSQTPSNKVTEKGKYVELRCDPISGHTALYWYRQSLGQGPEFLIYFQGTGAADDSGLPNDRFFAVRPEGSVSTLKIQRTERGDSAVYLCASSFTGSYNEQFFGPGTRLTVL.

Of note for this clone: The read ends 3 residues early relative to the CDR3; the germline J gene fills the gap. The chain recombines TRBV7-9 with TRBJ1-1; D possibly corresponds to TRBD1 (6 bases). Trimming took 1 base from V and 2 from J, leaving 8 bases between them. Germline CDR1 and CDR2: SEHNR and FQNEAQ (reference sequence). This CDR3 region has 14 residues. CDR3 sequence reads: CASSLGQVNTEAFF. The covered CDR3 bases are TGTGCCAGCAGCTTAGGACAGGTCAACACTGAA.

Incomplete CDR3 DNA: TGTGCCTGGAGGGGCGGACGTTACTCTGGGGCCAACGTG. Protein sequence: CAWRGGRYSGANV. The CDR3 in its entirety is CAWRGGRYSGANVLFF. J is TRBJ2-2 and V is TRBV30; maybe TRBD1 (5 bases). The CDR3 goes on 3 residues after the read ends, and that part is filled in from the germline J gene. The CDR3 is 16 amino acids. Germline CDR1 reads GTSNPN; CDR2 reads SVGIG (reference sequence).

Of note for this clone: The junction departs from germline at one end; a sequencing error may be responsible. The read terminates 3 residues ahead of where the CDR3 ends, so the germline J gene completes it. This rearrangement joins TRBV7-3 to TRBJ2-3; TRBD2 aligns across 8 bases. The germline V gene has CDR1 SGHTA and CDR2 FQGTGA. The CDR3 contains 15 residues. The CDR3 is CASSLGGGLAETQYF. Incomplete CDR3 DNA: TGTGCCAGCAGCTTAGGGGGTGGACTAGCAGAGACG.